This T cell receptor beta chain was captured by sequencing in a study of cytomegalovirus exposure and HLA in healthy donors. Germline V gene sequence: CDR1 MNHEY, CDR2 SVGAGI. V was clipped by 2 bases and J by 7 bases; unmatched bases: 1. This CDR3 comprises 12 residues. Use of 60 Vbeta and 13 Jbeta primers characterized the PCR. TCRdb's table, derived via immunoSEQ multiplex PCR, lists solely in-frame clones and lacks some. In the table there are about 60,000 clones, roughly 85% of which are singletons. The clonotype was recovered from a man aged 30-40 years in good health and CMV-seronegative. J is TRBJ1-2 and V is TRBV6-5; TRBD1 aligns across 7 bases. Sequenced input: PBMCs. The CDR3 nucleotides read TGTGCCAGCAGTTACCAGGGGGGTGGCTACACCTTC. Translating it yields CASSYQGGGYTF.